These 28 T cell receptor beta chains originate from one sample sequenced in a study of T cell clonality in common variable immunodeficiency. Points from the study as a whole: Common variable immunodeficiency TCR beta sequences reportedly had fewer deletions and N-nucleotide insertions.

Only in-frame clones appear in the TCRdb table, and some are missing; sequencing was by immunoSEQ multiplex PCR. The sample yields 25,000 to 30,000 clones, without any singletons. These receptors' antigens are unknown. Sequenced input: peripheral blood mononuclear cells. The receptors were gathered from a human donor with common variable immunodeficiency.

This clone was recorded at least ten times. CDR3: CATKSRGNSPLHF. The sequenced CDR3 bases are TGTGCCACCAAAAGCCGGGGAAATTCACCC. The chain employs TRBV2 and TRBJ1-6; no clear D gene. The read comes to an end 3 residues before the CDR3 does, leaving the germline J gene to fill in the end. V lost 10 bases, J lost 7 bases, and 14 bases lay in between. The CDR3 sequence is 13 residues long. CDR1 is SNHLY, CDR2 FYNNEI, per germline.

This clone has just a few counts. The read terminates 3 residues before the CDR3 end, so the remaining end is supplied by the germline J gene. The gene calls are TRBV10-3 and TRBJ2-7, with TRBD2 identical over 10 bases. This CDR3 comprises 14 residues. Germline loops: CDR1 ENHRY, CDR2 SYGVKD. V was pared by 10 bases and J by 4 bases, with 10 bases of the junction left unmatched. The CDR3 is CAKGLAGVFYEQYF. The DNA read from the CDR3 is TGTGCCAAGGGGCTAGCGGGAGTTTTTTACGAG.

This clone was recorded many times. The CDR3 end is not reached by the read, which stops 3 residues before it; the germline J gene fills it in. V gene TRBV5-1 combines with J gene TRBJ2-7, with D unresolved. This CDR3 comprises 12 residues. CDR1 is SGHRS, CDR2 YFSETQ, per germline. Deletions cut 3 bases from V and 3 bases from J, with 7 bases between. CDR3 residues: CASSSGLYEQYF. The sequenced part of the CDR3 DNA is TGCGCCAGCAGCTCTGGCCTCTACGAG. Supplemented by reference TRBV5-1 and TRBJ2-7, the full variable domain reads KAGVTQTPRYLIKTRGQQVTLSCSPISGHRSVSWYQQTPGQGLQFLFEYFSETQRNKGNFPGRFSGRQFSNSRSEMNVSTLELGDSALYLCASSSGLYEQYFGPGTRLTVT.

This clone showed up many times. Read data end 3 residues before the CDR3 end; the end is taken from the germline J gene. The J gene is TRBJ1-3, the V gene TRBV4-2; a weak D match, TRBD1 (6 bases). Germline CDR1 is LGHNA and CDR2 is YNFKEQ. The CDR3 is 16 amino acids. V was shortened by 0 bases and J by 3 bases, with 12 bases between the two germline ends. CDR3 sequence reads: CASSQEARGGGNTIYF. CDR3 bases read: TGTGCCAGCAGCCAAGAGGCCAGGGGAGGTGGAAACACC.

This clone was observed a handful of times. Read sequence stops 3 residues before the CDR3 end, and the germline J gene provides the missing end. The J gene is TRBJ2-7, the V gene TRBV5-1, with TRBD1 matching 7 bases. After removal of 0 bases from V and 0 bases from J, the junction contained 9 bases not matched to a gene. The length of the CDR3 is 17 residues. From germline, CDR1 is SGHRS and CDR2 YFSETQ. Incomplete CDR3 DNA: TGCGCCAGCAGCTTGGTGCCCCCGGGACAGAGCTCCTACGAG. Translation: CASSLVPPGQSSYE. The full-length CDR3 reads as CASSLVPPGQSSYEQYF.

Turning to this clone: The read finishes 3 residues shy of the CDR3 end, and the germline J gene is used to complete it. The rearrangement joins TRBV20-1 to TRBJ1-5, with a tentative D call TRBD1 (5 bases). In germline, CDR1 is DFQATT, CDR2 SNEGSKA (reference sequence). V was trimmed by 4 bases and J by 4 bases, leaving 17 bases between them. The CDR3 runs 15 residues. The DNA read from the CDR3 is TGCAGTGCTAAGGGGACTGGAGTTTTGAATCAGCCC. This gives the protein CSAKGTGVLNQP. The full CDR3 reads CSAKGTGVLNQPQHF.

This clone has just a few counts. Sequencing ends 3 residues short of the CDR3 end; the germline J gene provides the rest. V gene TRBV30 combines with J gene TRBJ1-4; D possibly corresponds to TRBD1 (6 bases). This CDR3 has 13 residues. The V end was cut by 2 bases, the J end by 8 bases, with 12 bases between. The germline V gene has CDR1 GTSNPN and CDR2 SVGIG (reference sequence). The DNA read from the CDR3 is TGTGCCTGGAGTCGCACAGGGTACGAAAAA. Amino acids: CAWSRTGYEK. The whole CDR3 protein reads CAWSRTGYEKLFF.

Concerning this clone: The read is 3 residues too short to cover the CDR3 end, so that end is filled in from the germline J gene. The rearrangement uses TRBV5-4 and TRBJ2-1, with a possible D match to TRBD1 (5 bases). Germline V gives CDR1 SGHNT, CDR2 YYREEE (reference sequence). CDR3 length: 15 residues. Trimming took off 5 bases at V and 2 bases at J, with 14 bases between the two ends. This chain's CDR3 is CASSSWQGTYNEQFF. Partial CDR3 DNA: TGTGCCAGCAGTTCTTGGCAGGGAACCTACAATGAG.

This clone ranks as medium-sized (0.01 to 0.1%). From the germline J gene comes the end of the CDR3, since the read stops 3 residues before it. This chain links TRBV7-6 with TRBJ2-7, with TRBD1 as a possible D gene (6 bases). V lost 0 bases and J 3 bases, leaving 12 bases between the germline ends. This CDR3 contains 15 residues. CDR1 and CDR2 (germline): SGHVS, FNYEAQ. The sequenced part of the CDR3 DNA is TGTGCCAGCAGCTTAGCTGGGGACACAATCTACGAG. Its translation is CASSLAGDTIYE. The full CDR3 is CASSLAGDTIYEQYF.

At least ten counts were recorded for this clone. CDR3 bases read: TGTGCCAGCTCACCACCAGGTATCACTGAA. It codes for CASSPPGITE. The whole CDR3 protein reads CASSPPGITEAFF. J is TRBJ1-1 and V is TRBV18; no clear D gene. The read terminates 3 residues before the CDR3 end, so the remaining end is supplied by the germline J gene. CDR3 length: 13 amino acids. V lost 0 bases, J lost 4 bases, and 6 bases lay in between. CDR1 is KGHSH, CDR2 LQKENI, per germline. The complete variable domain, with remaining parts taken from reference TRBV18 and TRBJ1-1, reads NAGVMQNPRHLVRRRGQEARLRCSPMKGHSHVYWYRQLPEEGLKFMVYLQKENIIDESGMPKERFSAEFPKEGPSILRIQQVVRGDSAAYFCASSPPGITEAFFGQGTRLTVV.

This clone was detected a few times. Sequencing ends 3 residues short of the CDR3 end; the germline J gene provides the rest. The chain is built from TRBV29-1 and TRBJ2-1, with D possibly TRBD2 on 6 matching bases. Germline assignment: CDR1 SQVTM and CDR2 ANQGSEA. Trimming took off 4 bases at V and 7 bases at J, with 20 bases between the two ends. This CDR3 has 15 amino acids. The CDR3 spells CSVVGGKHSANEQFF. The CDR3 DNA, read in part, is TGCAGCGTTGTTGGGGGGAAGCACTCGGCAAATGAG.

In its sample, this clone was seen many times. Read sequence stops 3 residues before the CDR3 end, and the germline J gene provides the missing end. The chain has TRBV5-1 and TRBJ2-6; tentative D call: TRBD1 (5 bases). V was clipped by 4 bases and J by 0 bases, with 11 bases between them. Germline values: CDR1 SGHRS, CDR2 YFSETQ. This CDR3 spans 16 amino acids. The chain's CDR3 is CASSQFGASGANVLTF. CDR3 DNA, as far as it was read: TGCGCCAGCAGCCAATTTGGGGCCTCTGGGGCCAACGTC. Combining the CDR3 with reference TRBV5-1 and TRBJ2-6 gives the whole variable domain KAGVTQTPRYLIKTRGQQVTLSCSPISGHRSVSWYQQTPGQGLQFLFEYFSETQRNKGNFPGRFSGRQFSNSRSEMNVSTLELGDSALYLCASSQFGASGANVLTFGAGSRLTVL.

The CDR3 DNA, read in part, is TGTGCCAGCAGCATTAGATTCTATGGC. Protein sequence: CASSIRFYG. In full, the CDR3 is CASSIRFYGYTF. This sequence joins TRBV7-2 and TRBJ1-2; D is uncertain. The read finishes 3 residues shy of the CDR3 end, and the germline J gene is used to complete it. V lost 5 bases and J lost 4, with 8 bases in between. The CDR3 covers 12 residues. Germline values: CDR1 SGHTA, CDR2 FQGNSA.

In the case of this clone: The sequenced fragment ends 3 residues before the CDR3 boundary, so the rest is inferred from the germline J gene. This chain links TRBV30 with TRBJ1-5; 7 bases map to TRBD1. V was clipped by 3 bases and J by 0 bases; unmatched bases: 2. This CDR3 has 14 residues. CDR1 is GTSNPN, CDR2 SVGIG, per germline (reference sequence). The covered CDR3 bases are TGTGCCTGGAGGACAGGGAATAGCAATCAGCCC. It is translated as CAWRTGNSNQP. The complete CDR3 reads CAWRTGNSNQPQHF.

This clone was counted at least ten times. The CDR3 here is CASGQDSYNEQFF. Partial CDR3 DNA: TGTGCCAGCGGACAGGACTCCTACAATGAG. The V and J genes are TRBV19 and TRBJ2-1, with 7 positions matching TRBD1. The sequenced fragment ends 3 residues before the CDR3 boundary, so the rest is inferred from the germline J gene. From germline, CDR1 is LNHDA and CDR2 SQIVND (reference sequence). V lost 9 bases to trimming and J lost 0 bases; unmatched junction nucleotides: 2. This CDR3 has 13 amino acids.

There are a few counts of this clone. The CDR3 DNA, read in part, is TGTGCCAGCAGCTTAGAAGGACAGGTCGGGGAG. Translation: CASSLEGQVGE. The complete CDR3 protein is CASSLEGQVGELFF. This chain connects TRBV7-2 to TRBJ2-2; 7 bases map to TRBD1. Read coverage stops 3 residues before the CDR3 terminus; the germline J gene supplies the remainder. Germline lookup yields CDR1 SGHTA and CDR2 FQGNSA. The CDR3 contains 14 residues. The V gene end was trimmed by 1 base and the J gene end by 7 bases; junction bases not matched to a gene: 3.

This clone occurred many times. The CDR3 goes on 3 residues after the read ends, and that part is filled in from the germline J gene. The chain uses TRBV2 and TRBJ1-4; a weak D match, TRBD1 (5 bases). Trimming took off 2 bases at V and 7 bases at J, with 14 bases between the two ends. The CDR3 consists of 15 residues. The V gene's germline CDR1 is SNHLY and CDR2 FYNNEI. CDR3 in amino acids: CASSEKGRVGEKLFF. The CDR3 DNA, read in part, is TGTGCCAGCAGTGAAAAGGGCAGGGTCGGTGAAAAA.

Many counts were recorded for this clone. The read falls 3 residues short of the CDR3 end, and the missing part is taken from the germline J gene. V is TRBV5-1 and J is TRBJ2-7; 8 bases are a match to TRBD1. The J segment lost 2 bases and the V segment lost 2 bases, leaving 6 bases of the junction unmatched. Germline CDR1 and CDR2: SGHRS and YFSETQ. This CDR3 spans 15 amino acids. Partial CDR3 DNA: TGCGCCAGCAGCTTACCGGGACAGGCGGCCTACGAG. This sequence encodes CASSLPGQAAYE. The whole CDR3 protein reads CASSLPGQAAYEQYF.

On this clone itself: The read stops 3 residues short of the end of the CDR3; the missing end is completed from the germline J gene. The chain recombines TRBV5-1 with TRBJ2-1; 8 bases agree with TRBD1. CDR1 is SGHRS, CDR2 YFSETQ, per germline. With V trimmed by 4 bases and J by 2 bases, 8 bases remained unmatched. The CDR3 is 16 residues long. The CDR3 loop reads CASSPGQGFAYNEQFF. The CDR3 DNA, read in part, is TGCGCCAGCAGCCCCGGACAGGGTTTCGCCTACAATGAG.

Ten or more counts support this clone. The CDR3 goes on 3 residues after the read ends, and that part is filled in from the germline J gene. J is TRBJ2-5 and V is TRBV19, with 8 bases that match TRBD1. This CDR3 region has 13 residues. J gave up 5 bases and V 4 bases, and 3 bases lay outside the gene matches. Germline-derived CDR1 and CDR2 are LNHDA and SQIVND (reference sequence). CDR3 in amino acids: CASSTGGWETQYF. The sequenced CDR3 bases are TGTGCCAGTAGTACAGGGGGCTGGGAGACC.

This clone has ten or more counts. The CDR3 extends 3 residues past the end of the read, so its final part is completed from the germline J gene. The rearrangement uses TRBV5-1 and TRBJ2-3; no clear D. Germline CDR1 SGHRS, CDR2 YFSETQ. V lost 4 bases, J lost 2 bases, and 5 bases lay in between. The CDR3 consists of 12 residues. Incomplete CDR3 DNA: TGCGCCAGCAGCCTAAACACAGATACG. It is translated as CASSLNTDT. The entire CDR3 sequence reads CASSLNTDTQYF.

This clone has more than one count but fewer than ten. The read ends 3 residues shy of where the CDR3 ends; the end is completed using the germline J gene. V is TRBV18 and J is TRBJ1-4; 7 positions agree with TRBD1. Per the germline V gene, CDR1 is KGHSH and CDR2 is LQKENI. The CDR3 is 16 amino acids. Trimming took 1 base from V and 8 from J; bases not matched to a gene: 10. The CDR3 loop is CASSPLFGQEEEKLFF. The CDR3 DNA, read in part, is TGTGCCAGCTCACCACTTTTCGGACAGGAGGAGGAAAAA.

This clone was observed many times. The missing CDR3 end, 3 residues past where the read stops, is filled in from the germline J gene. V usage is TRBV9 and J usage is TRBJ2-3; 11 bases line up with TRBD2. CDR3 length equals 16 residues. The germline gives CDR1 SGDLS, CDR2 YYNGEE. The ends lost 0 bases at V and 7 bases at J; junction bases unmatched: 7. The part of the CDR3 DNA that was read is TGTGCCAGCAGCGTAGAGGTAGCGGGAGGGCCACATACG. Translation: CASSVEVAGGPHT. The CDR3 as a whole reads CASSVEVAGGPHTQYF.

At least ten counts were recorded for this clone. Read sequence stops 3 residues before the CDR3 end, and the germline J gene provides the missing end. This chain connects TRBV6-1 to TRBJ1-5; D unresolved. Germline CDR1 reads MNHNS; CDR2 reads SASEGT. Deletions cut 1 base from V and 0 bases from J, with 13 bases between. This CDR3 is 17 amino acids long. Partial CDR3 DNA: TGTGCCAGCAGTGAAGTTGGCAGGACTTATAGCAATCAGCCC. This sequence encodes CASSEVGRTYSNQP. The full CDR3 reads CASSEVGRTYSNQPQHF.

This clone was seen many times. The CDR3 end lies 3 residues beyond the end of the read and is filled in from the germline J gene. V and J are TRBV5-1 and TRBJ2-7; D is ambiguous. Germline V gene lookup returns CDR1 SGHRS and CDR2 YFSETQ. This CDR3 is 14 amino acids long. V lost 5 bases, J lost 3 bases, and 15 bases lay in between. Incomplete CDR3 DNA: TGCGCCAGCAGAGATTCGGTTTCGGTCTACGAG. Translation: CASRDSVSVYE. The entire CDR3 is CASRDSVSVYEQYF. Full variable domain (outside the CDR3, taken from reference TRBV5-1 and TRBJ2-7): KAGVTQTPRYLIKTRGQQVTLSCSPISGHRSVSWYQQTPGQGLQFLFEYFSETQRNKGNFPGRFSGRQFSNSRSEMNVSTLELGDSALYLCASRDSVSVYEQYFGPGTRLTVT.

This clone was seen a handful of times. With the read ending 3 residues before the CDR3 end, the germline J gene is used to fill in that end. The chain has TRBV6-1 and TRBJ2-1; 8 bases align to TRBD2. CDR1 MNHNS and CDR2 SASEGT come from the germline V gene. The CDR3 is 15 residues long. The V segment lost 3 bases and the J segment 4 bases; nucleotides outside the gene matches: 5. The CDR3 is CASSDRGGIYNEQFF. CDR3 DNA (partial): TGTGCCAGCAGTGATCGGGGGGGGATTTACAATGAG.

This clone has ten or more counts. The CDR3 end is not reached by the read, which stops 3 residues before it; the germline J gene fills it in. The chain is built from TRBV5-1 and TRBJ2-2; D might be TRBD1 (5 bases). CDR3 length equals 14 residues. CDR1 and CDR2 from the germline V gene are SGHRS and YFSETQ. Trimming removed 3 bases from V and 3 bases from J, with 9 bases in between. The CDR3 loop is CASSSLGDTGELFF. The DNA read from the CDR3 is TGCGCCAGCAGCTCCTTAGGGGACACCGGGGAG.

This clone was observed at least ten times. Coverage ceases 3 residues before the CDR3 finishes, and the germline J gene fills in the end. The chain combines TRBV19 with TRBJ2-1; 9 positions agree with TRBD2. The CDR3 loop spans 14 amino acids. J was trimmed by 3 bases and V by 5 bases; bases with no gene match: 2. The germline gives CDR1 LNHDA, CDR2 SQIVND (reference sequence). The CDR3 bases that were read are TGTGCCAGTAGTTTGACTAGCGGCTACAATGAG. It codes for CASSLTSGYNE. The full CDR3 reads CASSLTSGYNEQFF.